The T cell receptor beta chain described here comes from a study of beta chain features in type 1 diabetes (dated by TCRdb to 2016 to 2019). Study-wide context: Mean age, gender distribution, total cell number and subset yield did not differ between patients and healthy donors. A total of about 99,000,000 sorted cells were examined across all samples, and RNA yield correlated strongly with the number of cells per subset. In the study, recently diagnosed type 1 diabetes patients and matched healthy donors were compared on the TCRB repertoires of their sorted circulating CD4+ T cell subsets. Whereas all 28 donors provided naive and central memory subsets, regulatory and stem cell-like memory subsets were isolated from just 8 patients and about 8 healthy donors. Overall study outcomes, separate from this receptor: PCR may preferentially amplify shorter templates, but because patient and control samples were amplified and corrected together, any resulting skew would affect both groups equally. Sequencing cDNA rather than genomic DNA could over-represent highly expressing activated cells, although activation and CD3 levels did not differ between groups. HLA sub-analyses involved small numbers of individuals, so any influence of HLA type on TCRB rearrangement remained unresolved. Naive, central memory and regulatory TCRB repertoires appeared to be more similar among patients than among healthy donors. Fewer insertions and more nucleotide deletions at VDJ recombination sites were observed in patients with type 1 diabetes, implying thymic rearrangement abnormalities. A moderate but significant shortening of TCRB CDR3 length was observed in type 1 diabetes patients in all four CD4+ subsets.

This clone was observed a handful of times. What antigen it recognizes has not been identified. No clone much larger than this one lies a single base away; base qualities are absent. The entire isolated RNA was reverse transcribed using the High Capacity cDNA Reverse Transcription Kit, and thus expressed TCRB transcripts were sequenced. Naive, central memory and regulatory T cell samples underwent deep immunoSEQ sequencing, averaging about 3.3 million total reads per sample. Sorted cells were lysed in RLT buffer and RNA was extracted with DNase-treated RNeasy Micro or Mini kits, depending on cell number. To prevent cross-contamination, every cell subset was processed on its own, while patient and healthy donor samples were processed together. The immunoSEQ multiplex PCR was used to amplify TCRB sequences from cDNA, yielding 87-bp fragments that span the CDR3 region. Amplicons were sequenced on the Illumina HiSeq platform. As for the authors' bioinformatics: PCR bias was corrected computationally using synthetic template baselines, and reads within Hamming distance 2 were collapsed, with unmergeable singletons discarded. Reads were aligned against IMGT to assign V, D and J genes, CDR3 length and insertions or deletions at six rearrangement sites. Clonotype counts were normalized to sorted cell number within each subset before computing true diversity and Gini coefficients with the tcR R package. Repertoire sharing was quantified using the overlap coefficient calculated on TCRB nucleotide sequences. The immuneACCESS repertoire file appears here via TCRdb, limited to in-frame rearrangements. These files lack a portion of the clones; in checked studies, under half of the deficit traces to unresolved V genes, and the cause of the others is not known. Clone size and the V and J calls come from that table; the DNA yielded D and trimming. The sample table shows approximately 120,000 clones, and 17% are seen once. Around 2.5% of the sample is held by the ten biggest clonotypes.

CDR1 and CDR2 are drawn from the germline V gene (reference sequence): SGHNT, YYREEE. From the cysteine through the phenylalanine, the CDR3 covers 16 amino acids. Only the CDR3 region is kept as DNA, spanning 48 bases read in frame from base 1. V is pruned by 0 bases and J by 3 bases, leaving 6 bases of the junction without a gene match. Each donor gave one peripheral blood draw, around 100 mL on average, collected into heparinised tubes. A BD FACSAria II was used to sort naive, central memory, regulatory and stem cell-like memory CD4+ T cells with a panel that included CD45RO, CCR7, CD25, CD127, CD95 and CD27. Purity was above 95% for every sorted population. PBMCs were separated immediately by Lymphoprep density gradient centrifugation and were stained directly, without being cultured. So that batch effects would be minimized, each experiment stained and sorted samples in pairs, pairing one healthy donor with one patient.

Sequencing was done on a sample of central memory CD4+ T cells from blood. The sequence joins TRBV5-4 to TRBJ2-7; the junction holds 10 bases that match TRBD2. The source is a man younger than 30 with type 1 diabetes. Here is the DNA: TGTGCCAGCAGCTTGGCAGCTAGCGGGGGACTCTACGAGCAGTACTTC. Its translation is CASSLAASGGLYEQYF.